The 26 T cell receptor beta chains reported below all come from one sample, sequenced in a study of cytomegalovirus exposure and HLA in healthy donors. The PCR made use of 60 Vbeta and 13 Jbeta primers. Data came from immunoSEQ multiplex PCR; TCRdb stores just in-frame clones and leaves some out. The sample has 150,000 to 200,000 clones, around 80% seen once. The sample taken for sequencing was PBMCs. These receptors all come from a man aged 18 to 29 in good health and CMV-seronegative.

This clone was counted a few times. The CDR3 region is CASSLRSVLAGTGELFF. DNA for the CDR3: TGTGCCAGCAGCTTAAGAAGTGTACTAGCAGGCACCGGGGAGCTGTTTTTT. The rearrangement links TRBV7-2 to TRBJ2-2; weak D call: TRBD2 (6 bases). From germline, CDR1 is SGHTA and CDR2 FQGNSA. V was pared by 2 bases and J by 4 bases, with 17 bases between. The CDR3 contains 17 residues.

The CDR3 nucleotides are TGTGCCACCACCTTGGACAGGGGAAACTACGAGCAGTACTTC. As protein: CATTLDRGNYEQYF. This sequence joins TRBV15 and TRBJ2-7; TRBD1 matches 9 bases. CDR1 and CDR2 (germline): LNHNV, YYDKDF (reference sequence). J lost 3 bases, V lost 7 bases, and 7 bases had no gene match. The CDR3 is 14 amino acids.

The chain couples TRBV9 to TRBJ2-7; TRBD2 is a possible D gene (5 bases). The V and J ends lost 3 bases and 2 bases respectively, with 12 bases between them. Germline V gene lookup returns CDR1 SGDLS and CDR2 YYNGEE. The CDR3 length is 14 residues. CDR3 loop: CASSASEGAYEQYF. Written as DNA, the CDR3 is TGTGCCAGCAGCGCCTCAGAGGGAGCCTACGAGCAGTACTTC.

The chain combines TRBV6-6 with TRBJ2-7; possible D gene TRBD1, 5 bases. Germline-derived CDR1 and CDR2 are MNHNY and SVGAGI (reference sequence). V gave up 2 bases and J gave up 6 bases, with 17 bases separating them. The CDR3 loop spans 15 amino acids. CDR3 DNA: TGTGCCAGCAGTTACATGATCAGGGATTCGGGCGAGCAGTACTTC. Amino acid sequence: CASSYMIRDSGEQYF.

The chain couples TRBV9 to TRBJ2-3, with TRBD1 identical over 11 bases. This CDR3 has 13 residues. Germline lookup yields CDR1 SGDLS and CDR2 YYNGEE. Trimming removed 5 bases from V and 5 bases from J; junction bases left unmatched: 1. CDR3 bases: TGTGCCAGCAGGGGACAGGGGGAAGATACGCAGTATTTT. It specifies CASRGQGEDTQYF.

In this sample, this clone turned up once. The chain carries TRBV29-1 and TRBJ2-2; D unresolved. Germline values: CDR1 SQVTM, CDR2 ANQGSEA. The germline V and J ends were trimmed by 4 bases and 3 bases, with 12 bases remaining between them. CDR3 length: 14 amino acids. For the CDR3, the DNA is TGCAGCGTTGGGTACCGGGTGGACACCGGGGAGCTGTTTTTT. Protein product: CSVGYRVDTGELFF.

The chain links TRBV5-1 to TRBJ2-7; D is ambiguous. Germline V gene data show CDR1 as SGHRS and CDR2 as YFSETQ. V was trimmed by 2 bases and J by 6 bases, leaving 21 bases between them. The CDR3 totals 16 residues. Here the CDR3 reads CASSLTYRVGLGEQYF. In nucleotides, the CDR3 is TGCGCCAGCAGCTTAACCTACCGGGTAGGTTTGGGCGAGCAGTACTTC.

V is TRBV27 and J is TRBJ1-2, with 7 bases identical to TRBD1. The CDR3 totals 16 residues. V gave up 4 bases and J gave up 3 bases; unmatched junction bases: 11. The germline gives CDR1 MNHEY, CDR2 SMNVEV (reference sequence). CDR3 region: CASSSHARDSDYGYTF. CDR3 sequence (DNA): TGTGCCAGCAGTTCCCACGCTCGGGACAGCGACTATGGCTACACCTTC.

This sequence joins TRBV5-4 and TRBJ2-5, with TRBD2 matching 8 bases. V lost 5 bases to trimming and J lost 1 base; unmatched junction nucleotides: 13. This CDR3 is built from 17 residues. The germline CDR1 and CDR2 sequences are SGHNT and YYREEE (reference sequence). The CDR3 loop is CASSRGGQILLQETQYF. The CDR3 DNA follows: TGTGCCAGCAGTCGGGGGGGGCAGATCCTTCTCCAAGAGACCCAGTACTTC.

The chain combines TRBV28 with TRBJ2-3; 11 bases agree with TRBD2. V lost 3 bases and J lost 2; bases outside the gene matches: 7. Germline V gene lookup returns CDR1 MDHEN and CDR2 SYDVKM. CDR3 length: 17 residues. The CDR3 DNA reads TGTGCCAGCAGTTTTACTAGCGGGAGAGCCTACACAGATACGCAGTATTTT. Translation gives CASSFTSGRAYTDTQYF.

DNA for the CDR3: TGTGCCAGCAGCTATACCGGGGGAGAAGCTTTCTTT. This translates into CASSYTGGEAFF. The chain combines TRBV28 with TRBJ1-1; a possible D gene is TRBD1 (5 bases). Looked up from germline, CDR1 is MDHEN and CDR2 is SYDVKM. The CDR3 is 12 residues long. The ends were cut back, 6 bases at V and 8 bases at J, with 13 bases in the middle.

This clone was seen a few times. J is TRBJ2-2 and V is TRBV28; D call uncertain. CDR1 is MDHEN and CDR2 is SYDVKM in the germline V gene. This CDR3 has 15 amino acids. Between the trimmed V and J ends, which lost 7 bases and 6 bases, there was a span of 18 bases. CDR3 sequence (DNA): TGTGCCAGCACCCCCCCCATGAACTTGCCCGGGGAGCTGTTTTTT. Translation: CASTPPMNLPGELFF.

The chain couples TRBV7-8 to TRBJ2-7; 12 nucleotides agree with TRBD1. Germline trimming cut 6 bases from V and 6 bases from J; bases unmatched to any gene: 6. The CDR3 extends over 14 amino acids. Germline CDR1 SGHVS, CDR2 FQNEAQ. The CDR3 spells CASRTGTGGIEQYF. The CDR3 nucleotides read TGTGCCAGCAGAACCGGGACAGGGGGCATCGAGCAGTACTTC.

As regards this clone: The junction departs from the called germline gene at one end, perhaps through a read error. CDR3 region: CASGRLVGTQNAEAFF. The CDR3 nucleotides read TGTGCTAGTGGCAGACTGGTGGGGACACAGAACGCTGAAGCTTTCTTT. The chain uses TRBV12-5 and TRBJ1-1; D may be TRBD1 (6 bases). The CDR3 is 16 residues long. CDR1 and CDR2 from the germline V gene are LGHNT and FRNRAP.

CDR3 DNA sequence: TGTGCCAGCAGCGTAGAGCCTAGCGGGGGCGGGGAGACCCAGTACTTC. It specifies CASSVEPSGGGETQYF. This chain joins TRBV9 and TRBJ2-5, with 10 bases fitting TRBD2. J was trimmed by 5 bases and V by 0 bases; bases with no gene match: 7. The germline CDR1 and CDR2 sequences are SGDLS and YYNGEE. The CDR3 extends over 16 amino acids.

This chain connects TRBV5-4 to TRBJ2-7; 7 nucleotides agree with TRBD1. The germline V gene encodes CDR1 SGHNT and CDR2 YYREEE (reference sequence). The length of the CDR3 is 16 residues. Unmatched junction bases numbered 14, after V lost 4 bases and J lost 4 bases. The CDR3 DNA follows: TGTGCCAGCAGCCCGGAGAGGGGGCCAATTCCATACGAGCAGTACTTC. Translation: CASSPERGPIPYEQYF.

The chain couples TRBV29-1 to TRBJ2-3, with D possibly being TRBD1 (6 bases). Germline CDR1 SQVTM, CDR2 ANQGSEA. The CDR3 covers 14 residues. Trimming cost V 2 bases and J 2 bases, with 11 bases left between them. CDR3 sequence (DNA): TGCAGCGTTGAACAACAGGGCGACACAGATACGCAGTATTTT. Amino acids: CSVEQQGDTDTQYF.

The chain is built from TRBV6-6 and TRBJ2-7; D uncertain. Germline CDR1 is MNHNY and CDR2 is SVGAGI (reference sequence). This CDR3 comprises 15 residues. The V gene lost 6 bases and the J gene lost 2 bases, with 17 bases spanning the gap. Written as DNA, the CDR3 is TGTGCCAGCAGAGCGCCCACCTATAGAGCCTACGAGCAGTACTTC. Protein: CASRAPTYRAYEQYF.

The J gene is TRBJ1-1, the V gene TRBV4-1; 7 bases match TRBD1. V was clipped by 0 bases and J by 4 bases; unmatched bases: 5. Per germline, CDR1 MGHRA and CDR2 YSYEKL. CDR3 size: 15 residues. The CDR3 region has the DNA TGCGCCAGCAGCCAAGACCTTACAGGGGCCACTGAAGCTTTCTTT. It yields the protein CASSQDLTGATEAFF.

This clone has a single count. The rearrangement joins TRBV6-1 to TRBJ2-5; 10 bases fit TRBD2. This CDR3 is 16 amino acids long. Trimming removed 1 base from V and 5 bases from J; junction bases left unmatched: 7. CDR1 is MNHNS, CDR2 SASEGT, per germline. CDR3 DNA sequence: TGTGCCAGCAGTGAAGTTGGACTAGCGGATGGGGAGACCCAGTACTTC. Translation: CASSEVGLADGETQYF.

The chain employs TRBV5-1 and TRBJ2-7, with TRBD2 matching 8 bases. Germline values: CDR1 SGHRS, CDR2 YFSETQ. CDR3 length: 13 amino acids. V lost 6 bases and J lost 7; bases outside the gene matches: 9. The CDR3 sequence: CASTGGGLGEQYF. DNA of the CDR3: TGCGCCAGCACGGGCGGGGGGCTGGGGGAGCAGTACTTC. The whole variable domain, remainder taken from reference TRBV5-1 and TRBJ2-7, is KAGVTQTPRYLIKTRGQQVTLSCSPISGHRSVSWYQQTPGQGLQFLFEYFSETQRNKGNFPGRFSGRQFSNSRSEMNVSTLELGDSALYLCASTGGGLGEQYFGPGTRLTVT.

The chain is built from TRBV4-2 and TRBJ1-1, with unresolved D. From germline, CDR1 is LGHNA and CDR2 YNFKEQ. V gave up 0 bases and J gave up 5 bases, with 13 bases separating them. The CDR3 extends over 15 amino acids. The CDR3 reads CASSQDIERRTEAFF. The CDR3 DNA is TGTGCCAGCAGCCAAGATATCGAGAGGAGGACTGAAGCTTTCTTT.

This clone was observed a handful of times. V usage is TRBV28 and J usage is TRBJ1-4, with TRBD1 matching 7 bases. The V segment lost 4 bases and the J segment 8 bases; nucleotides outside the gene matches: 7. The length of the CDR3 is 14 residues. The germline gives CDR1 MDHEN, CDR2 SYDVKM. CDR3 DNA: TGTGCCAGCAGTTCCCTCGGGACAGAGGAAAAACTGTTTTTT. This translates into CASSSLGTEEKLFF. Full variable domain (missing parts from reference TRBV28 and TRBJ1-4): DVKVTQSSRYLVKRTGEKVFLECVQDMDHENMFWYRQDPGLGLRLIYFSYDVKMKEKGDIPEGYSVSREKKERFSLILESASTNQTSMYLCASSSLGTEEKLFFGSGTQLSVL.

The rearrangement joins TRBV29-1 to TRBJ1-4; D might be TRBD1 (6 bases). Germline CDR1 SQVTM, CDR2 ANQGSEA. Between the trimmed V and J ends, which lost 5 bases and 4 bases, there was a span of 11 bases. This CDR3 spans 13 amino acids. The CDR3 DNA reads as TGCAGCGTTTGGGAGGGGGGTAATGAAAAACTGTTTTTT. This gives the protein CSVWEGGNEKLFF.

The chain has TRBV5-4 and TRBJ1-1; tentatively, D is TRBD1 (6 bases). Germline loops: CDR1 SGHNT, CDR2 YYREEE (reference sequence). The CDR3 runs to 17 residues. V gave up 5 bases and J gave up 5 bases, with 25 bases separating them. The CDR3 reads CASSSVDSGGWGTEAFF. CDR3 sequence (DNA): TGTGCCAGCAGTAGCGTTGATTCGGGGGGCTGGGGTACTGAAGCTTTCTTT.

This clone was seen a handful of times. The V gene is TRBV5-4, the J gene TRBJ2-7; the match to TRBD2 covers 7 bases. Germline lookup yields CDR1 SGHNT and CDR2 YYREEE (reference sequence). The CDR3 runs 17 residues. The ends lost 5 bases at V and 0 bases at J; junction bases unmatched: 14. CDR3 DNA: TGTGCCAGCAGATATAACTTAGGGACTACCTCCTCCTACGAGCAGTACTTC. It encodes CASRYNLGTTSSYEQYF.